These 11 T cell receptor beta chains originate from one sample sequenced in a study of CD8 T cells in ankylosing spondylitis. Each CDR3 protein gets one entry after TCRdb re-called the 5' RACE reads with MiXCR. The repertoire consists of about 210,000 distinct CDR3 sequences, with around 8% occurring once and the leading ten covering around 4.8%. Sequenced sample: blood, either unsorted or a sorted T cell fraction (not recorded which). These receptors originate from a female donor with ankylosing spondylitis or in good health (not recorded which).

In this sample, this clonotype turned up many times. This chain connects TRBV29-1 to TRBJ2-6; D not certain. V was trimmed by 0 bases and J by 2 bases, leaving 14 bases between them. Germline CDR1 and CDR2: SQVTM and ANQGSEA. The CDR3 contains 17 residues. CDR3 DNA sequence: TGCAGCGTTGAAGATTTTAATTCGGCAGCTGGGGCCAACGTCCTGACTTTC. It codes for CSVEDFNSAAGANVLTF. The variable domain in full, completed from reference TRBV29-1 and TRBJ2-6, reads SAVISQKPSRDICQRGTSLTIQCQVDSQVTMMFWYRQQPGQSLTLIATANQGSEATYESGFVIDKFPISRPNLTFSTLTVSNMSPEDSSIYLCSVEDFNSAAGANVLTFGAGSRLTVL.

This clonotype was found many times. CDR3 protein: CSVRTGVYEQYF. In DNA form, the CDR3 reads TGCAGCGTTCGGACAGGGGTATACGAGCAGTACTTC. The rearrangement links TRBV29-1 to TRBJ2-7; 9 bases agree with TRBD1. The CDR3 is 12 amino acids. Per the germline V gene, CDR1 is SQVTM and CDR2 is ANQGSEA. Losses at the gene ends were 5 bases for V and 4 bases for J; bases not matched to a gene: 3.

To note about this clonotype: Sequence at one end of the junction differs from germline and may be a read error. The chain is built from TRBV12-3 or TRBV12-4 and TRBJ2-1; no firm D call. The CDR3 consists of 14 residues. The CDR3 coding sequence is TGTGCCAGCAGTTCATCCCTCTCCCACAATGAGCAGTTCTTC. Its translation: CASSSSLSHNEQFF.

This clonotype has a count of ten or more. The gene calls are TRBV29-1 and TRBJ2-7; no clear D. Germline V gives CDR1 SQVTM, CDR2 ANQGSEA. The V and J ends lost 0 bases and 0 bases respectively, with 6 bases between them. CDR3 length equals 13 residues. The CDR3 nucleotides are TGCAGCGTTGAAGAAGACTTCTCCTACGAGCAGTACTTC. Amino acids: CSVEEDFSYEQYF.

This clonotype appeared many times. V gene TRBV20-1 combines with J gene TRBJ2-2; D remains ambiguous. Germline values: CDR1 DFQATT, CDR2 SNEGSKA (reference sequence). The ends were cut back, 8 bases at V and 4 bases at J, with 11 bases in the middle. The CDR3 contains 12 residues. CDR3 loop: CSFGRLTGELFF. The CDR3 coding sequence is TGCAGTTTTGGACGGCTCACCGGGGAGCTGTTTTTT.

This clonotype was counted at least ten times. The V and J genes are TRBV6-5 and TRBJ2-1; D may be TRBD2 (6 bases). The germline gives CDR1 MNHEY, CDR2 SVGAGI. Trimming pared 0 bases from V and 5 bases from J, leaving 14 bases between. The CDR3 loop spans 16 amino acids. Here the CDR3 reads CASSYSIGRTNNEQFF. In DNA, the CDR3 is TGTGCCAGCAGTTACTCGATTGGGAGGACAAACAATGAGCAGTTCTTC.

This clonotype was seen ten or more times. This chain uses TRBV12-3 or TRBV12-4 with TRBJ1-5, with 7 nucleotides matching TRBD1. CDR3 size: 15 residues. J gave up 7 bases and V 8 bases, and 14 bases lay outside the gene matches. The CDR3 spells CASGELSGGWQPQHF. Here the CDR3 DNA reads TGTGCCAGCGGGGAACTCTCAGGGGGATGGCAGCCCCAGCATTTT.

This clonotype was observed at least ten times. The chain is built from TRBV5-6 and TRBJ1-3; the D gene is possibly TRBD1 (5 bases). Germline values: CDR1 SGHDT, CDR2 YYEEEE. The ends were cut back, 2 bases at V and 8 bases at J, with 14 bases in the middle. The length of the CDR3 is 14 residues. The CDR3 DNA sequence: TGTGCCAGCAGCTTCGGCAGGGTAGGATACACCATATATTTT. It translates to CASSFGRVGYTIYF.

This clonotype was counted at least ten times. CDR3 protein: CAWSRGRAQNTEAFF. The CDR3 DNA is TGTGCCTGGAGCCGCGGGCGGGCGCAGAACACTGAAGCTTTCTTT. The chain recombines TRBV30 with TRBJ1-1; D unclear. The CDR3 loop spans 15 amino acids. Germline loops: CDR1 GTSNPN, CDR2 SVGIG (reference sequence). The V end was cut by 3 bases, the J end by 1 base, with 15 bases between.

This sequence joins TRBV19 and TRBJ2-7; D may be TRBD2 (5 bases). The CDR3 runs 14 residues. V lost 3 bases and J lost 3, with 12 bases in between. In germline, CDR1 is LNHDA, CDR2 SQIVND (reference sequence). The CDR3 here is CASSIAGEGYEQYF. DNA for the CDR3: TGTGCCAGTAGTATCGCGGGTGAAGGCTACGAGCAGTACTTC.

Of note for this clonotype: One base away lies a much larger clone, so this may be a sequencing read error. This chain uses TRBV7-2 with TRBJ2-1; D not resolved. The CDR3 totals 12 residues. The germline gives CDR1 SGHTA, CDR2 FQGNSA. Trimming removed 4 bases from V and 3 bases from J, with 4 bases in between. CDR3 nucleotides: TGTGCCAGCAGCTCCGTCTACAATGAGCAGTTCTTC. It yields the protein CASSSVYNEQFF. The full variable domain, rest sourced from reference TRBV7-2 and TRBJ2-1, is GAGVSQSPSNKVTEKGKDVELRCDPISGHTALYWYRQSLGQGLEFLIYFQGNSAPDKSGLPSDRFSAERTGGSVSTLTIQRTQQEDSAVYLCASSSVYNEQFFGPGTRLTVL.